Presented here are 20 T cell receptor beta chains from one specimen sequenced in a study of regulatory T cells in long-lasting Graves disease. In building TCR beta libraries, iRepertoire HTBI primers were used together with Arm-PCR of CDR3 regions. Each CDR3 protein gets one entry after TCRdb re-called the multiplex PCR reads with MiXCR. Among about 430,000 distinct CDR3 sequences listed, about 15% were seen once. Noted time point: newly diagnosed GD, antithyroid drugs for less than 3 months. RNA from PBMCs was the source of the TCR library. These sequences were also reported in another study, on T cells in Graves' hyperthyroidism and ophthalmopathy.

Specimen: peripheral blood mononuclear cells (PBMCs), collected at new diagnosis, from a patient treated with antithyroid drugs. These receptors all stem from a woman in her thirties or forties with Graves disease.

The chain is built from TRBV12-3 or TRBV12-4 and TRBJ2-3; 10 bases align to TRBD2. V was clipped by 2 bases and J by 4 bases; unmatched bases: 9. There are 17 residues in the CDR3. Here the CDR3 reads CASSLSAGGARADTQYF. The CDR3 DNA sequence: TGTGCCAGCAGTTTATCAGCGGGAGGGGCGAGGGCAGATACGCAGTATTTT.

The chain combines TRBV5-4 with TRBJ2-3; D is perhaps TRBD2 (6 bases). Trimming took off 4 bases at V and 0 bases at J, with 15 bases between the two ends. This CDR3 comprises 16 residues. Germline V gives CDR1 SGHNT, CDR2 YYREEE (reference sequence). The CDR3 sequence is CASSVNLGLSTDTQYF. The DNA for the CDR3 is TGTGCCAGCAGCGTGAACCTGGGACTGAGCACAGATACGCAGTATTTT.

The chain employs TRBV28 and TRBJ2-7, with TRBD2 matching 14 bases. This CDR3 region has 17 residues. V was pared by 5 bases and J by 2 bases, with 8 bases of the junction left unmatched. Looked up from germline, CDR1 is MDHEN and CDR2 is SYDVKM. CDR3 DNA sequence: TGTGCCAGCAGTCGGGGGACTAGCGGGAGAGTAACCTACGAGCAGTACTTC. Protein product: CASSRGTSGRVTYEQYF.

This clonotype was found many times. The chain combines TRBV2 with TRBJ2-7; D tentatively fits TRBD1 or TRBD2 (6 bases each). The CDR3 is 14 residues long. CDR1 is SNHLY, CDR2 FYNNEI, per germline. V shed 6 bases and J shed 0 bases, with 12 bases lying between them. The CDR3 DNA sequence: TGTGCCAGCAGCGCCGGGGGCAGCTCCTACGAGCAGTACTTC. It encodes CASSAGGSSYEQYF. Filled out from reference TRBV2 and TRBJ2-7, the complete variable domain reads EPEVTQTPSHQVTQMGQEVILRCVPISNHLYFYWYRQILGQKVEFLVSFYNNEISEKSEIFDDQFSVERPDGSNFTLKIRSTKLEDSAMYFCASSAGGSSYEQYFGPGTRLTVT.

There are many counts of this clonotype. The chain is built from TRBV5-1 and TRBJ2-1, with 7 bases fitting TRBD2. The CDR3 sequence is 15 residues long. The V gene's germline CDR1 is SGHRS and CDR2 YFSETQ. V gave up 0 bases and J gave up 8 bases; unmatched junction bases: 8. The CDR3 protein is CASSLGLAEVDEQFF. CDR3 DNA: TGCGCCAGCAGCTTGGGACTAGCAGAGGTAGATGAGCAGTTCTTC.

This clonotype has a count of ten or more. The chain is built from TRBV29-1 and TRBJ2-3, with D unclear. CDR3 size: 14 residues. V gave up 0 bases and J gave up 2 bases, with 9 bases separating them. Germline V gives CDR1 SQVTM, CDR2 ANQGSEA. The CDR3 DNA follows: TGCAGCGTTGAAGACAGCCAGCACACAGATACGCAGTATTTT. This encodes CSVEDSQHTDTQYF.

This sequence joins TRBV6-2 or TRBV6-3 and TRBJ2-7, with 9 bases aligning to TRBD2. The CDR3 runs 13 residues. V lost 8 bases, J lost 7 bases, and 9 bases stayed unmatched. Germline CDR1 is MNHEY and CDR2 is SVGEGT. The CDR3 loop is CASGGAGGREQYF. The CDR3 DNA reads TGTGCCAGCGGAGGGGCGGGAGGGCGAGAGCAGTACTTC.

A few counts support this clonotype. The genes are TRBV14 and TRBJ2-7; TRBD2 might be the D (5 bases). The CDR3 spans 13 residues. The V gene lost 2 bases and the J gene lost 6 bases, with 11 bases spanning the gap. Germline CDR1 and CDR2: SGHDN and FVKESK. The CDR3 DNA is TGTGCCAGCAGCCAATTAACTAGTTTCGAGCAGTACTTC. Translated: CASSQLTSFEQYF.

V and J are TRBV5-5 and TRBJ1-2; D is possibly TRBD1 (5 bases). With 1 base removed from V and 8 bases from J, the gap between germline ends came to 12 bases. CDR1 and CDR2 from the germline V gene are SGHKS and YYEKEE (reference sequence). The CDR3 consists of 13 residues. CDR3 protein: CASSLPGEYGYTF. The CDR3 coding sequence is TGTGCCAGCAGCTTGCCGGGGGAATACGGCTACACCTTC.

This clonotype was detected many times. The V and J genes are TRBV10-3 and TRBJ2-1; 13 bases map to TRBD2. The J segment lost 4 bases and the V segment lost 10 bases, leaving 19 bases of the junction unmatched. This CDR3 is built from 19 residues. The germline V gene encodes CDR1 ENHRY and CDR2 SYGVKD. DNA for the CDR3: TGTGCCACCAGAAGGACTAGCGGGAGTAAGGGGATCGGATACAATGAGCAGTTCTTC. As protein: CATRRTSGSKGIGYNEQFF.

The J gene is TRBJ2-1, the V gene TRBV7-2; 7 bases line up with TRBD2. V lost 5 bases to trimming and J lost 6 bases; unmatched junction nucleotides: 7. The CDR3 has 14 amino acids. Germline CDR1 and CDR2: SGHTA and FQGNSA. The CDR3 region has the DNA TGTGCCAGCAGCAACTACGGCGGGAGCAATGAGCAGTTCTTC. This sequence encodes CASSNYGGSNEQFF.

This clonotype came up many times. This sequence joins TRBV30 and TRBJ1-1; 7 nucleotides match TRBD1. V shed 3 bases, J shed 5 bases, and the junction held 9 bases outside the gene matches. This CDR3 contains 14 residues. The germline V gene has CDR1 GTSNPN and CDR2 SVGIG (reference sequence). DNA for the CDR3: TGTGCCTGGAGCCCAAAGAGGACAGGAACTGAAGCTTTCTTT. Protein sequence: CAWSPKRTGTEAFF. Supplemented by reference TRBV30 and TRBJ1-1, the full variable domain reads SQTIHQWPATLVQPVGSPLSLECTVEGTSNPNLYWYRQAAGRGLQLLFYSVGIGQISSEVPQNLSASRPQDRQFILSSKKLLLSDSGFYLCAWSPKRTGTEAFFGQGTRLTVV.

This clonotype was seen ten or more times. The rearrangement uses TRBV5-1 and TRBJ2-1; D remains unclear. Germline V gene data show CDR1 as SGHRS and CDR2 as YFSETQ. This CDR3 is 13 amino acids long. V was shortened by 2 bases and J by 6 bases, with 9 bases between the two germline ends. CDR3 in DNA: TGCGCCAGCAGCTTTTTACAGACCAATGAGCAGTTCTTC. Translating gives CASSFLQTNEQFF.

This clonotype was counted a few times. A single base separates this from a much larger clone, so it may be a read error. The rearrangement links TRBV2 to TRBJ2-1; D might be TRBD1 or TRBD2, each matching 5 bases. Per germline, CDR1 SNHLY and CDR2 FYNNEI. V lost 4 bases, J lost 12 bases, and 16 bases lay in between. The CDR3 has 13 residues. For the CDR3, the DNA is TGTGCCAGCAGTGGGAAGGGACCAGATGGGCAGTTCTTC. It is translated as CASSGKGPDGQFF.

The table lists this clonotype with many counts. V gene TRBV14 combines with J gene TRBJ2-5, with TRBD2 identical over 12 bases. Germline values: CDR1 SGHDN, CDR2 FVKESK. Losses at the gene ends were 4 bases for V and 12 bases for J; bases not matched to a gene: 12. The CDR3 consists of 15 residues. The DNA for the CDR3 is TGTGCCAGCAGCCTAAGAATGCTAGCGGGAGGGCCGGAGTACTTC. Amino acids: CASSLRMLAGGPEYF.

This clonotype was observed at least ten times. The genes are TRBV28 and TRBJ2-4; TRBD2 matches 7 bases. This CDR3 is built from 13 residues. Germline V gene sequence: CDR1 MDHEN, CDR2 SYDVKM. With 8 bases clipped from V and 0 bases from J, the junction kept 1 base outside the gene matches. CDR3 DNA sequence: TGTGCCAGCGGGGGGGTAGCCAAAAACATTCAGTACTTC. Translation gives CASGGVAKNIQYF.

The gene calls are TRBV2 and TRBJ2-1; 10 bases line up with TRBD1. The germline V gene encodes CDR1 SNHLY and CDR2 FYNNEI. The CDR3 runs 15 residues. J lost 7 bases, V lost 5 bases, and 8 bases had no gene match. The CDR3 protein is CASSPDRGGINEQFF. In nucleotides, the CDR3 is TGTGCCAGCAGTCCGGACAGGGGGGGAATTAATGAGCAGTTCTTC.

This clonotype has at least ten counts. V usage is TRBV10-2 and J usage is TRBJ2-3; 9 nucleotides line up with TRBD1. CDR1 and CDR2 (germline): WSHSY, SAAADI. The CDR3 has 14 amino acids. Trimming at V came to 6 bases and at J to 4 bases, leaving 5 bases not matched to a gene. CDR3 loop: CASRDRGRADTQYF. The DNA of the CDR3 is TGCGCCAGCAGGGACAGGGGCCGCGCAGATACGCAGTATTTT.

This clonotype occurred many times. The chain combines TRBV7-3 with TRBJ2-1; 8 bases fit TRBD2. V lost 5 bases to trimming and J lost 8 bases; unmatched junction nucleotides: 8. CDR1 is SGHTA, CDR2 FQGTGA, per germline. The CDR3 has 14 amino acids. The CDR3 nucleotides read TGTGCCAGCAGCAAAGGTAGCGGGATTGATGAGCAGTTCTTC. This codes for CASSKGSGIDEQFF.

This clonotype was seen at least ten times. The V and J genes are TRBV10-3 and TRBJ1-2; D call uncertain. V was cut by 8 bases and J by 0 bases, with 13 bases left in between. The CDR3 is 14 residues long. Germline V CDR1 and CDR2: ENHRY, SYGVKD. The CDR3 loop reads CAIVEGSTNYGYTF. DNA of the CDR3: TGTGCCATCGTAGAAGGGAGCACTAACTATGGCTACACCTTC.